This TCR beta chain was sequenced in a study of vaccination and CD4 T cells after COVID-19. On this clonotype itself: Its target is unknown.

Researchers used the Oncomine TCR Beta short-read assay to sequence DNA from cultured CD4+ T cells. Via MiXCR, TCRdb re-called the PCR reads, giving one row per CDR3 protein. The sample contains fewer than 20,000 distinct CDR3 sequences, 60% to 80% of which appear only once. The study, taken as a whole, reports: A nonsignificant median increase from roughly 21 to 40 SARS-CoV-2-reactive clonotypes was observed.

The treatment was: roughly 10-day PBMC culture with coronavirus spike peptide pools or control peptides (ViraFEST assay). The origin of this receptor is a human donor who had recovered from COVID-19. Specimen: CD4+ T cells from blood, cultured in vitro.

CDR3 residues: CSARVDGQWSYTF. CDR3 nucleotides: TGCAGTGCTAGAGTTGACGGACAATGGAGCTACACCTTC. The chain combines TRBV20-1 with TRBJ1-2, with D tentatively TRBD1 (5 bases). The V end was cut by 1 base, the J end by 9 bases, with 15 bases between. This CDR3 is built from 13 residues. The germline V gene encodes CDR1 DFQATT and CDR2 SNEGSKA (reference sequence).